A selection of T cell receptor beta chains follows, all from one sample in a study of blood T cell repertoires in COVID-19. Method: immunoSEQ multiplex PCR; TCRdb's copy keeps in-frame clones and lacks some. The repertoire has about 130,000 clones, 80% to 85% of them found once; the top ten carry about an eighth. Sequencing was carried out using peripheral blood. Receptors were obtained from a woman in her twenties or thirties who had recovered from COVID-19. CDR3s include the opening cysteine and the closing phenylalanine or tryptophan. D genes are given only for firm matches. Expanded clones are given a class, and other clones once, few, many or no size at all.

TRBD1	TRBV7-6	TRBJ2-5	few	CASSGRGRGETQYF	TGTGCCAGCAGCGGCAGGGGGCGCGGGGAGACCCAGTACTTC
TRBD1	TRBV19	TRBJ1-2	-	CASTPTGTGVYGYTF	TGTGCCAGTACCCCAACCGGGACAGGGGTCTATGGCTACACCTTC
-	TRBV4-1	TRBJ1-2	-	CASSQDLSDGVNYGYTF	TGCGCCAGCAGCCAAGACCTATCGGACGGGGTTAACTATGGCTACACCTTC
TRBD2	TRBV7-8	TRBJ2-7	-	CASRTGGGYSYEQYF	TGTGCCAGCAGAACGGGGGGGGGTTACTCCTACGAGCAGTACTTC
-	TRBV5-1	TRBJ2-2	few	CASSLVGGTITGELFF	TGCGCCAGCAGCTTGGTAGGGGGTACGATCACCGGGGAGCTGTTTTTT
-	TRBV27	TRBJ2-7	-	CASSDDFYEQYF	TGTGCCAGCAGTGACGACTTCTACGAGCAGTACTTC
-	TRBV11-2	TRBJ2-4	-	CASSLKGQGIAKNIQYF	TGTGCCAGCAGCTTAAAAGGGCAGGGTATAGCCAAAAACATTCAGTACTTC
TRBD1	TRBV5-1	TRBJ1-6	once	CASSQGATTSPLHF	TGCGCCAGCAGCCAGGGGGCAACCACTTCACCCCTCCACTTT
TRBD1	TRBV19	TRBJ2-3	-	CASSPGAGGINTQYF	TGTGCCAGTAGCCCGGGAGCAGGGGGCATAAATACGCAGTATTTT
-	TRBV5-1	TRBJ2-1	-	CASSLGAVGNEQFF	TGCGCCAGCAGCTTGGGAGCGGTGGGCAATGAGCAGTTCTTC
TRBD2	TRBV4-1	TRBJ2-5	-	CASSFLRGVQETQYF	TGCGCCAGCAGCTTTTTACGGGGGGTGCAAGAGACCCAGTACTTC
-	TRBV18	TRBJ1-4	-	CASSQEGVTNEKLFF	TGTGCCAGCTCACAGGAGGGAGTAACTAATGAAAAACTGTTTTTT
TRBD1	TRBV10-2	TRBJ2-7	-	CASSIQGAEYYEQYF	TGCGCCAGCAGTATTCAGGGGGCTGAATACTACGAGCAGTACTTC
TRBD1	TRBV27	TRBJ2-3	-	CASTSLTGQGPQYF	TGTGCCAGCACAAGCCTTACCGGACAGGGCCCGCAGTATTTT
-	TRBV7-3	TRBJ2-1	-	CASSLGQGIWNEQFF	TGTGCCAGCAGCCTGGGCCAGGGAATTTGGAATGAGCAGTTCTTC
TRBD2	TRBV27	TRBJ2-3	few	CASSFNPGLGSTQYF	TGTGCCAGCAGTTTTAACCCCGGACTAGGAAGTACGCAGTATTTT
-	TRBV7-8	TRBJ1-5	-	CASSFLQGLEPQHF	TGTGCCAGCAGCTTCCTCCAGGGTTTGGAGCCCCAGCATTTT
TRBD2	TRBV7-8	TRBJ2-1	-	CASSLARVGLAATYNEQFF	TGTGCCAGCAGCTTAGCGAGGGTTGGTCTAGCGGCGACCTACAATGAGCAGTTCTTC
-	TRBV4-1	TRBJ1-4	-	CASSQRGAREKLFF	TGCGCCAGCAGCCAGCGGGGGGCGCGTGAAAAACTGTTTTTT
-	TRBV9	TRBJ2-2	-	CASSVQGATNTGELFF	TGTGCCAGCAGCGTCCAAGGGGCGACGAACACCGGGGAGCTGTTTTTT
-	TRBV9	TRBJ2-3	once	CASSVGGSTDTQYF	TGTGCCAGCAGCGTCGGCGGAAGCACAGATACGCAGTATTTT
TRBD1	TRBV27	TRBJ2-7	-	CASMTGVRAYEQYF	TGTGCCAGCATGACAGGGGTTAGAGCCTACGAGCAGTACTTC